This T cell receptor (beta chain) was observed in a study of T cells after yellow fever vaccination. Whole-study results and caveats: Boosting was followed by the reappearance of most primary-vaccination clones (approximately 95% CD4, about 89% CD8). Abundant bulk-derived clonotypes could contaminate FACS-sorted repertoires.

This clonotype was counted only a few times. Its cognate antigen is unknown. Each CDR3 protein gets one entry after TCRdb re-called the 5' RACE reads with MiXCR. The table lists 300,000 to 400,000 distinct CDR3 sequences, about 4% of them singletons. The material was PBMCs, obtained 5 days after the yellow fever booster vaccination. This TCR came from a man aged 18-30 years who received the YFV17D yellow fever vaccine.

The CDR3 DNA reads TGTGCCAGCACGACAGGGTATGAGCAGTTCTTC. It codes for CASTTGYEQFF. The chain joins TRBV6-5 to TRBJ2-1; 7 nucleotides align to TRBD1. This CDR3 contains 11 residues. Germline CDR1 MNHEY, CDR2 SVGAGI. The trim removed 7 bases at V and 8 bases at J, leaving 2 bases unmatched.